This is a list of T cell receptor beta chains from one sample in a study of CD8+ T cells in alopecia areata. Profiled with immunoSEQ multiplex PCR; TCRdb holds only in-frame clones, not every one. This table has approximately 190,000 clones, roughly 64% appearing once. The sequencing here drew on CD4+ T cells sorted from blood, taken at week 24, from a patient treated with tofacitinib. The receptors were sampled from a human donor with alopecia areata. Each CDR3 is given with its conserved first and last residue. The D gene is left open where the match is weak. Size is stated for part of the rows, as once, few or many counts, or as a class when the clone is expanded.

j_call d_call v_call clone_size cdr3_nt cdr3_aa
TRBJ1-6 TRBD1 TRBV7-9 - TGTGCCAGCAGCCGGGGAATGACAGGGTTAACAAATTCACCCCTCCACTTT CASSRGMTGLTNSPLHF
TRBJ2-2 TRBD1 TRBV19 few TGTGCCAGCTGGGACAGGGGAGGGACCGGGGAGCTGTTTTTT CASWDRGGTGELFF
TRBJ1-6 - TRBV18 - TGTGCCAGCTCGCGAAGTCCCTATAATTCACCCCTCCACTTT CASSRSPYNSPLHF
TRBJ1-1 - TRBV29-1 - TGCAGCGTTGTCGGGGAACGGTTGAACACTGAAGCTTTCTTT CSVVGERLNTEAFF
TRBJ1-1 - TRBV7-2 - TGTGCCAGCAGCGCACAGGGTGAGACGGGAGCTTTCTTT CASSAQGETGAFF
TRBJ2-2 - TRBV30 - TGTGCCTGGAGTGTCAGGGTAGGAGGGGAGCTGTTTTTT CAWSVRVGGELFF
TRBJ2-1 TRBD2 TRBV2 - TGTGCCACCATACTAGCGTCGAGCCCCAGAGCTCAGCAGTTCTTC CATILASSPRAQQFF
TRBJ1-5 - TRBV7-2 few TGTGCCAGCAGCTTAGATCTCAGGGGCAATCAGCCCCAGCATTTT CASSLDLRGNQPQHF
TRBJ1-2 TRBD1 TRBV18 - TGTGCCAGCTCAGGAACAGGGGAGGATGGCTACACCTTC CASSGTGEDGYTF
TRBJ2-5 - TRBV20-1 - TGCAGTGCTAGAGATTTGGAGACCCAGTACTTC CSARDLETQYF
TRBJ2-1 - TRBV11-1 - TGTGCCAGCAGCTTCAAGAGCTCCTACAATGAGCAGTTCTTC CASSFKSSYNEQFF
TRBJ1-2 TRBD1 TRBV25-1 - TGTGCCAGCAGTGCCCGGGACAGGGGACACTATGGCTACACCTTC CASSARDRGHYGYTF
TRBJ1-6 TRBD1 TRBV4-2 many TGTGCCAGCAGGGGACAGAATAATTCACCCCTCCACTTT CASRGQNNSPLHF
TRBJ2-3 TRBD1 TRBV28 - TGTGCCAGCAGTCCCCCGGACAGGGTGTTCACAGATACGCAGTATTTT CASSPPDRVFTDTQYF
TRBJ2-3 - TRBV5-1 - TGCGCCAGCAGCTTGGATCACAGAACAGATACGCAGTATTTT CASSLDHRTDTQYF
TRBJ2-3 TRBD1 TRBV29-1 few TGCAGCGTTGCTGGTGACAGGGCATGGGATACGCAGTATTTT CSVAGDRAWDTQYF
TRBJ2-1 TRBD2 TRBV4-1 - TGCGCCAGCAGCCACGGACTAGTTTCTAGAGTTGGCTCCTACAATGAGCAGTTCTTC CASSHGLVSRVGSYNEQFF
TRBJ2-2 - TRBV12-5 few TGTGCTAGTGGTTTCAACCCAGGCAGGGTTACGACGAACACCGGGGAGCTGTTTTTT CASGFNPGRVTTNTGELFF
TRBJ2-7 - TRBV2 - TGTGCCAGCAGGGAAAAGGTGGGAGACTACGAGCAGTACTTC CASREKVGDYEQYF
TRBJ1-4 - TRBV30 few TGTGCCTACACAGCAACTAATGAAAAACTGTTTTTT CAYTATNEKLFF
TRBJ2-3 TRBD2 TRBV25-1 few TGTGCCAGCAGTGAAGCTACTAGCGGGACAGATACGCAGTATTTT CASSEATSGTDTQYF
TRBJ1-2 - TRBV5-1 - TGCGCCAGCAGCTTGGGCTCCGGAGGAGGAGGCTATGGCTACACCTTC CASSLGSGGGGYGYTF
TRBJ2-7 TRBD2 TRBV5-5 few TGTGCCAGCAGCTTGGACGGTGGGAGGACTAGCGGGTACGAGCAGTACTTC CASSLDGGRTSGYEQYF
TRBJ1-2 - TRBV29-1 - TGCAGCGTTGTGACGGGGGCGACTGGCTACACCTTC CSVVTGATGYTF
TRBJ2-1 - TRBV5-4 - TGTGCCAGCAGCCCGGACAGCCTGAACAATGAGCAGTTCTTC CASSPDSLNNEQFF
TRBJ2-7 - TRBV28 - TGTGCCAGCAGCCCTCCGGGGGATGCGGCCTACGAGCAGTACTTC CASSPPGDAAYEQYF
TRBJ2-1 - TRBV28 - TGTGCCAGCAGTTTAGTCCGCGACTACAATGAGCAGTTCTTC CASSLVRDYNEQFF
TRBJ2-7 - TRBV18 - TGTGCCAGCTCACCAGGCAGCGGAGACCTCTACGAGCAGTACTTC CASSPGSGDLYEQYF
TRBJ2-3 - TRBV18 - TGTGCCAGCTCACCGGGGCGTGTCGATACGCAGTATTTT CASSPGRVDTQYF
TRBJ2-7 TRBD1 TRBV7-9 - TGTGCCAGCAGCTTAGTTGGGACAGTCGGTGGGGAGCAGTACTTC CASSLVGTVGGEQYF
TRBJ2-1 TRBD1 TRBV27 - TGTGCCAGCAGTCTGAACAGGGGCAATGAGCAGTTCTTC CASSLNRGNEQFF
TRBJ2-2 - TRBV6-1 - TGTGCCAGCAGTCCTAGAAACACCGGGGAGCTGTTTTTT CASSPRNTGELFF
TRBJ2-1 - TRBV20-1 - TGCAGTGCTAGAACCGGGAAGGAGCAGTTCTTC CSARTGKEQFF
TRBJ2-1 TRBD1 TRBV15 - TGTGCCACCAGCAGAGTGAGGGGGCTCCATGAGCAGTTCTTC CATSRVRGLHEQFF
TRBJ2-1 TRBD1 TRBV30 few TGTGCCTGGGGACAGGGTAACAATGAGCAGTTCTTC CAWGQGNNEQFF
TRBJ2-7 - TRBV30 few TGTGCCTGGAGTGTACCCTCCGTCCAAGACGAGCAGTACTTC CAWSVPSVQDEQYF
TRBJ2-3 - TRBV4-1 - TGCGCCAGCAGCCCCAATCCAACAGATACGCAGTATTTT CASSPNPTDTQYF
TRBJ2-1 - TRBV27 - TGTGCCAGCAGTCATCAGGGCCATGAGCAGTTCTTC CASSHQGHEQFF
TRBJ2-3 - TRBV4-1 - TGCGCCAGCAGCCTTCAGACAGGATCCACAGATACGCAGTATTTT CASSLQTGSTDTQYF
TRBJ2-6 - TRBV6-5 - TGTGCCAGCAGCTTTACCCTCTCTGGGGCCAACGTCCTGACTTTC CASSFTLSGANVLTF
TRBJ2-7 TRBD2 TRBV25-1 few TGTGCCAGCAGTGGGACTAGCGGATCCTACGAGCAGTACTTC CASSGTSGSYEQYF
TRBJ1-6 - TRBV27 - TGTGCCAGCAGTTCCACAGATTTCTACTTTAATTCACCCCTCCACTTT CASSSTDFYFNSPLHF
TRBJ2-1 - TRBV9 - TGTGCCAGCAGCCCCAGTTGGGACTCCGACAATGAGCAGTTCTTC CASSPSWDSDNEQFF
TRBJ1-5 - TRBV18 - TGTGCCAGCGGGACCGCTAATCAGCCCCAGCATTTT CASGTANQPQHF
TRBJ2-7 TRBD1 TRBV5-1 few TGCGCCAGCAGCTCGGGACAGGGCTTCGAGCAGTACTTC CASSSGQGFEQYF